Listed below are T cell receptor beta chains from one sample, sequenced in a study of blood T cell repertoires in COVID-19. Generated by immunoSEQ multiplex PCR, the TCRdb table keeps only in-frame clones and is missing some. The profile shows about 130,000 clones, over 75% of them singletons. Sequencing was done on a sample of peripheral blood. These receptor sequences come from a man in his forties with active or convalescent COVID-19. The CDR3 runs from the conserved cysteine through the conserved F or W. A D gene is named only where the DNA matches it firmly. A row's size may be missing; if present it is once, few, many or a size class.

J gene: TRBJ1-5
V gene: TRBV7-9
D gene: NA
clone size: NA
CDR3 DNA: TGTGCCAGCAGCTTAAGAGAAGGCAATCAGCCCCAGCATTTT
CDR3 protein: CASSLREGNQPQHF

J gene: TRBJ1-3
V gene: TRBV5-1
D gene: NA
clone size: NA
CDR3 DNA: TGCGCCAGCAGCCCGACAGGAAACACCATATATTTT
CDR3 protein: CASSPTGNTIYF

J gene: TRBJ1-1
V gene: TRBV6-5
D gene: TRBD1
clone size: NA
CDR3 DNA: TGTGCCAGCAGTATCAAAGGGACAGCTGAAGCTTTCTTT
CDR3 protein: CASSIKGTAEAFF

J gene: TRBJ1-5
V gene: TRBV3-1/TRBV3-2
D gene: NA
clone size: NA
CDR3 DNA: TGTGCCAGCAGCCAAGATTTGGGGGCTCATCAGCCCCAGCATTTT
CDR3 protein: CASSQDLGAHQPQHF

J gene: TRBJ1-2
V gene: TRBV5-1
D gene: TRBD1
clone size: NA
CDR3 DNA: TGCGCCAGCAGCTTGGACAGGGGACCCAACACCTTC
CDR3 protein: CASSLDRGPNTF

J gene: TRBJ2-3
V gene: TRBV5-1
D gene: NA
clone size: once
CDR3 DNA: TGCGCCAGCACCCGCGGTGGGTTGGCAGATACGCAGTATTTT
CDR3 protein: CASTRGGLADTQYF

J gene: TRBJ2-2
V gene: TRBV2
D gene: NA
clone size: NA
CDR3 DNA: TGTGCCAGCAGTGATAATACAGTGAACACCGGGGAGCTGTTTTTT
CDR3 protein: CASSDNTVNTGELFF

J gene: TRBJ2-6
V gene: TRBV19
D gene: NA
clone size: NA
CDR3 DNA: TGTGCCAGTAGTATATCTGAGTCGTACTCTGGGGCCAACGTCCTGACTTTC
CDR3 protein: CASSISESYSGANVLTF

J gene: TRBJ2-3
V gene: TRBV6-5
D gene: TRBD1
clone size: NA
CDR3 DNA: TGTGCCAGCAGTTCCCCTGGACAGGGACACACAGATACGCAGTATTTT
CDR3 protein: CASSSPGQGHTDTQYF

J gene: TRBJ2-7
V gene: TRBV2
D gene: TRBD2
clone size: NA
CDR3 DNA: TGTGCCTCCCAGCCGGGGACTAGTCGGATTTACGAGCAGTACTTC
CDR3 protein: CASQPGTSRIYEQYF

J gene: TRBJ2-3
V gene: TRBV3-1/TRBV3-2
D gene: NA
clone size: NA
CDR3 DNA: TGTGCCAGCAGCCAAAACAGGGTAACAGATACGCAGTATTTT
CDR3 protein: CASSQNRVTDTQYF

J gene: TRBJ2-3
V gene: TRBV19
D gene: TRBD1
clone size: NA
CDR3 DNA: TGTGCCAGTAGTAGACAGGGGTTTGATACGCAGTATTTT
CDR3 protein: CASSRQGFDTQYF

J gene: TRBJ2-2
V gene: TRBV19
D gene: TRBD1
clone size: NA
CDR3 DNA: TGTGCCACCCAACGGGACAGAACCACCGGGGAGCTGTTTTTT
CDR3 protein: CATQRDRTTGELFF

J gene: TRBJ1-5
V gene: TRBV7-9
D gene: NA
clone size: few
CDR3 DNA: TGTGCCAGCAGCTTAAGCGGAACGGCATCTAGCAATCAGCCCCAGCATTTT
CDR3 protein: CASSLSGTASSNQPQHF

J gene: TRBJ1-1
V gene: TRBV5-1
D gene: NA
clone size: few
CDR3 DNA: TGCGCCAGCAGCCGGGGGTCAGGGGAAGCTTTCTTT
CDR3 protein: CASSRGSGEAFF

J gene: TRBJ2-1
V gene: TRBV7-3
D gene: TRBD2
clone size: NA
CDR3 DNA: TGTGCCAGCAGCTTAGCGGGGGTTGTTGTTGAGCAGTTCTTC
CDR3 protein: CASSLAGVVVEQFF

J gene: TRBJ1-2
V gene: TRBV18
D gene: NA
clone size: NA
CDR3 DNA: TGTGCCAGCTCACCACCGGGCTGGGGCTACACCTTC
CDR3 protein: CASSPPGWGYTF

J gene: TRBJ2-7
V gene: TRBV19
D gene: NA
clone size: NA
CDR3 DNA: TGTGCCAGTAGTATAGCCGGGGGGCGCTACGAGCAGTACTTC
CDR3 protein: CASSIAGGRYEQYF

J gene: TRBJ2-2
V gene: TRBV5-1
D gene: TRBD1
clone size: NA
CDR3 DNA: TGCGCCAGCAGCGCTCCGGGACAGGGGACCGGGGAGCTGTTTTTT
CDR3 protein: CASSAPGQGTGELFF

J gene: TRBJ2-7
V gene: TRBV6-5
D gene: TRBD2
clone size: once
CDR3 DNA: TGTGCCAGCAGTTCTTTTTCTAGCGGGGCCCCATTCGAGCAGTACTTC
CDR3 protein: CASSSFSSGAPFEQYF

J gene: TRBJ2-1
V gene: TRBV6-6
D gene: TRBD1
clone size: NA
CDR3 DNA: TGTGCCAGCACCCTACAGGGGGGAAGATACAATGAGCAGTTCTTC
CDR3 protein: CASTLQGGRYNEQFF

J gene: TRBJ1-1
V gene: TRBV14
D gene: NA
clone size: NA
CDR3 DNA: TGTGCCAGCAGCCAAGGGAAAGGGAGGCCCGAAGCTTTCTTT
CDR3 protein: CASSQGKGRPEAFF

J gene: TRBJ1-5
V gene: TRBV2
D gene: NA
clone size: NA
CDR3 DNA: TGTGCCAGCAGCGACATCCGGCCATCCCACAATCAGCCCCAGCATTTT
CDR3 protein: CASSDIRPSHNQPQHF

J gene: TRBJ1-6
V gene: TRBV5-5
D gene: TRBD1
clone size: NA
CDR3 DNA: TGTGCCAGCAGCCTGAAAAGGGACAGGGGGAGCTCCTATAATTCACCCCTCCACTTT
CDR3 protein: CASSLKRDRGSSYNSPLHF

J gene: TRBJ1-1
V gene: TRBV20-1
D gene: NA
clone size: NA
CDR3 DNA: TGCAGTGCTAGAGATTCTGTCGCTTTCTTT
CDR3 protein: CSARDSVAFF

J gene: TRBJ2-1
V gene: TRBV15
D gene: TRBD1
clone size: NA
CDR3 DNA: TGTGCCACCAGCGCACGTACAGGGGATGAGCAGTTCTTC
CDR3 protein: CATSARTGDEQFF

J gene: TRBJ2-5
V gene: TRBV27
D gene: TRBD2
clone size: NA
CDR3 DNA: TGTGCCAGCAGTTCTCCCGGGACTAGCGGGGGGGATTTGGAGACCCAGTACTTC
CDR3 protein: CASSSPGTSGGDLETQYF

J gene: TRBJ2-3
V gene: TRBV7-9
D gene: TRBD2
clone size: NA
CDR3 DNA: TGTGCCAGCAGCTTGAACCAAGGACTAGCCAACACAGATACGCAGTATTTT
CDR3 protein: CASSLNQGLANTDTQYF